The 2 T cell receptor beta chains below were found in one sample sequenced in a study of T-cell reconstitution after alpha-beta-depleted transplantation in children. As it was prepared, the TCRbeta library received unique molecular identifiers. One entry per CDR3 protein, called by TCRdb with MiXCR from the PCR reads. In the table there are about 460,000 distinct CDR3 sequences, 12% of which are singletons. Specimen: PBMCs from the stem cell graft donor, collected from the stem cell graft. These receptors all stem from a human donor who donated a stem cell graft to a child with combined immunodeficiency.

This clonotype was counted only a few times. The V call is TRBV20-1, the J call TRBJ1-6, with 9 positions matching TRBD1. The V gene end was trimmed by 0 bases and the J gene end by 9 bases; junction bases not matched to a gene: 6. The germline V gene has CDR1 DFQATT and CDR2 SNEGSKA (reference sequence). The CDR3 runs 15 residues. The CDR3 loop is CSARDTGTGSSPLHF. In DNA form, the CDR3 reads TGCAGTGCTAGAGACACGGGGACAGGGAGTTCACCCCTCCACTTT.

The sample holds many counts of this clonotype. CDR3 in amino acids: CSGSDSSGKPDTQYF. Written as DNA, the CDR3 is TGCAGTGGTAGCGATTCTAGCGGGAAGCCAGATACGCAGTATTTT. The gene calls are TRBV20-1 and TRBJ2-3; 9 bases fit TRBD2. This CDR3 comprises 15 residues. The germline V gene encodes CDR1 DFQATT and CDR2 SNEGSKA (reference sequence). Trimming at V came to 7 bases and at J to 4 bases, leaving 12 bases not matched to a gene.